These 28 T cell receptor beta chains were all obtained from the same sample, sequenced in a study of beta chain features in type 1 diabetes. The isolated RNA, all of it, was reverse transcribed, so expressed TCRB transcripts were what got sequenced. This table comes from immunoSEQ multiplex PCR, and its TCRdb copy is limited to in-frame clones, with some not included. The sample lists about 410,000 clones; approximately 15% were seen once. The sample taken for sequencing was naive CD4+ T cells from blood. The receptors derive from a man aged 25 to 40 in good health.

The V and J genes are TRBV2 and TRBJ2-3; possibly TRBD1 for D (5 bases). Germline values: CDR1 SNHLY, CDR2 FYNNEI. Trimming took off 4 bases at V and 0 bases at J, with 8 bases between the two ends. The CDR3 loop spans 14 amino acids. DNA of the CDR3: TGTGCCAGCAGTGTTGGGGCTAGCACAGATACGCAGTATTTT. This gives the protein CASSVGASTDTQYF.

This clone turned up a few times. The genes are TRBV4-1 and TRBJ2-1, with TRBD2 matching over 7 bases. Germline CDR1 and CDR2: MGHRA and YSYEKL. With 4 bases clipped from V and 8 bases from J, the junction kept 8 bases outside the gene matches. CDR3 length: 14 amino acids. The CDR3 bases are TGCGCCAGCAGCCTAAGACTAGCCGACGATGAGCAGTTCTTC. As protein: CASSLRLADDEQFF.

The rearrangement joins TRBV4-3 to TRBJ2-5, with 8 bases identical to TRBD1. CDR3 size: 15 residues. V gave up 2 bases and J gave up 1 base; unmatched junction bases: 3. Per the germline V gene, CDR1 is LGHNA and CDR2 is YSLEER. The chain's CDR3 is CASSQRTGGQETQYF. CDR3 bases: TGCGCCAGCAGCCAACGCACAGGGGGCCAAGAGACCCAGTACTTC.

The chain is built from TRBV11-2 and TRBJ2-5; 13 bases fit TRBD2. The CDR3 has 17 amino acids. Germline CDR1 and CDR2: SGHAT and FQNNGV. With 3 bases clipped from V and 5 bases from J, the junction kept 9 bases outside the gene matches. CDR3 in DNA: TGTGCCAGCAGCTTCCTCGGGACTAGCGGGGTCCACGAGACCCAGTACTTC. Protein: CASSFLGTSGVHETQYF.

The chain uses TRBV7-9 and TRBJ1-2, with 7 bases fitting TRBD1. CDR3 length: 14 residues. Germline loops: CDR1 SEHNR, CDR2 FQNEAQ (reference sequence). Trimming cost V 3 bases and J 10 bases; bases outside gene matches: 11. The CDR3 DNA sequence: TGTGCCAGCAGCTTCTCCGAGGGACAGCTCTACTACACCTTC. This translates into CASSFSEGQLYYTF.

Here the CDR3 reads CASSTGQVDGYTF. In nucleotides, the CDR3 is TGCGCCAGCAGCACAGGACAGGTTGACGGCTACACCTTC. The chain couples TRBV5-1 to TRBJ1-2; 7 nucleotides align to TRBD1. Trimming took 4 bases from V and 8 from J; bases not matched to a gene: 8. The CDR3 spans 13 residues. CDR1 is SGHRS and CDR2 is YFSETQ in the germline V gene.

Here the CDR3 reads CSVALGAGLAKNIQYF. The DNA of the CDR3 is TGCAGCGTTGCGCTTGGGGCAGGGTTAGCCAAAAACATTCAGTACTTC. The chain links TRBV29-1 to TRBJ2-4; the D gene is possibly TRBD1 (5 bases). In germline, CDR1 is SQVTM, CDR2 ANQGSEA. Trimming took 4 bases from V and 0 from J, leaving 16 bases between them. CDR3 length: 16 residues.

In this sample, this clone turned up a few times. The V and J genes are TRBV30 and TRBJ1-5, with 9 positions matching TRBD1. In germline, CDR1 is GTSNPN, CDR2 SVGIG (reference sequence). The V gene end was trimmed by 3 bases and the J gene end by 7 bases; junction bases not matched to a gene: 4. The CDR3 is 13 residues long. CDR3: CAWSGTGWQPQHF. The CDR3 DNA sequence: TGTGCCTGGAGCGGGACAGGGTGGCAGCCCCAGCATTTT.

There are a few counts of this clone. The J gene is TRBJ2-5, the V gene TRBV2, with D unclear. The germline gives CDR1 SNHLY, CDR2 FYNNEI. Trimming stripped 4 bases from V and 4 bases from J, with 13 bases between. The CDR3 runs to 14 residues. In nucleotides, the CDR3 is TGTGCCAGCAGTGCTGACCTACCCCCAGAGACCCAGTACTTC. This codes for CASSADLPPETQYF.

This chain links TRBV2 with TRBJ2-5, with TRBD2 as a possible D gene (5 bases). Per germline, CDR1 SNHLY and CDR2 FYNNEI. The V and J ends lost 7 bases and 3 bases respectively, with 6 bases between them. The CDR3 spans 11 residues. The CDR3 region has the DNA TGTGCCAGCAAGAGGGAAGAGACCCAGTACTTC. Translating it yields CASKREETQYF.

This clone was detected a few times. The chain recombines TRBV7-2 with TRBJ2-1, with TRBD2 matching over 9 bases. CDR3 size: 15 residues. V lost 1 base and J lost 6; bases outside the gene matches: 4. Germline CDR1 and CDR2: SGHTA and FQGNSA. CDR3 region: CASSLGGRVGNEQFF. The DNA of the CDR3 is TGTGCCAGCAGCTTAGGCGGGAGGGTGGGCAATGAGCAGTTCTTC.

V usage is TRBV18 and J usage is TRBJ2-2; D remains unclear. CDR1 and CDR2 from the germline V gene are KGHSH and LQKENI. CDR3 length: 12 residues. Between the trimmed V and J ends, which lost 5 bases and 6 bases, there was a span of 7 bases. CDR3 in DNA: TGTGCCAGCTCATCCCGGCCCGGGGAGCTGTTTTTT. Translating it yields CASSSRPGELFF.

The chain recombines TRBV29-1 with TRBJ2-7; 7 bases align to TRBD1. The CDR3 has 12 residues. V gave up 4 bases and J gave up 4 bases; unmatched junction bases: 4. Germline V CDR1 and CDR2: SQVTM, ANQGSEA. The CDR3 here is CSVATGPYEQYF. The DNA for the CDR3 is TGCAGCGTTGCGACAGGGCCGTACGAGCAGTACTTC.

The chain links TRBV5-1 to TRBJ2-1; 8 nucleotides match TRBD2. The trim removed 0 bases at V and 6 bases at J, leaving 5 bases unmatched. CDR1 SGHRS and CDR2 YFSETQ come from the germline V gene. This CDR3 is 15 amino acids long. The CDR3 region has the DNA TGCGCCAGCAGCTTGGAGGGGCTAGCGGGCAATGAGCAGTTCTTC. Protein sequence: CASSLEGLAGNEQFF.

The V call is TRBV7-9, the J call TRBJ2-1; D possibly corresponds to TRBD1 (6 bases). This CDR3 has 14 residues. V was pared by 5 bases and J by 1 base, with 9 bases between. Germline lookup yields CDR1 SEHNR and CDR2 FQNEAQ (reference sequence). This CDR3 is CASSRGQSYNEQFF. Here the CDR3 DNA reads TGTGCCAGCAGCCGTGGACAGTCCTACAATGAGCAGTTCTTC.

In DNA form, the CDR3 reads TGTGCCAGCAGCCGGGACAGGGGATGGGAGACCCAGTACTTC. As protein: CASSRDRGWETQYF. The chain joins TRBV7-2 to TRBJ2-5, with 10 positions matching TRBD1. Germline lookup yields CDR1 SGHTA and CDR2 FQGNSA. Trimming took 5 bases from V and 5 from J; bases not matched to a gene: 5. This CDR3 is built from 14 residues.

The rearrangement links TRBV10-3 to TRBJ2-5; tentative D call: TRBD2 (5 bases). Per germline, CDR1 ENHRY and CDR2 SYGVKD. The CDR3 spans 13 residues. V lost 6 bases and J lost 2, with 10 bases in between. The CDR3 DNA sequence: TGTGCCATCAGGGCTAGCTTACAAGAGACCCAGTACTTC. This codes for CAIRASLQETQYF.

Many counts were recorded for this clone. V gene TRBV30 combines with J gene TRBJ2-7, with D maybe TRBD2 (6 bases). CDR3 length: 13 residues. With 0 bases removed from V and 7 bases from J, the gap between germline ends came to 13 bases. Germline CDR1 and CDR2: GTSNPN and SVGIG (reference sequence). DNA of the CDR3: TGTGCCTGGAGTGTAATGGGGGGAGGTGAGCAGTACGTC. Translating it yields CAWSVMGGGEQYV.

This chain uses TRBV2 with TRBJ2-3; perhaps TRBD2 as D (7 bases). The length of the CDR3 is 14 residues. Trimming took 3 bases from V and 8 from J, leaving 15 bases between them. Per the germline V gene, CDR1 is SNHLY and CDR2 is FYNNEI. CDR3 in DNA: TGTGCCAGCAGTGAGGCGGGGGCAGGGGCTACGCAGTATTTT. It yields the protein CASSEAGAGATQYF. Variable domain in full (rest from reference TRBV2 and TRBJ2-3): EPEVTQTPSHQVTQMGQEVILRCVPISNHLYFYWYRQILGQKVEFLVSFYNNEISEKSEIFDDQFSVERPDGSNFTLKIRSTKLEDSAMYFCASSEAGAGATQYFGPGTRLTVL.

The J gene is TRBJ2-3, the V gene TRBV2, with D tentatively TRBD2 (6 bases). CDR1 SNHLY and CDR2 FYNNEI come from the germline V gene. Between the trimmed V and J ends, which lost 7 bases and 0 bases, there was a span of 11 bases. The CDR3 length is 14 residues. CDR3 DNA: TGTGCCAGCAATGGGGGGTCGAGCACAGATACGCAGTATTTT. Translating gives CASNGGSSTDTQYF.

The chain recombines TRBV10-1 with TRBJ2-3, with D tentatively TRBD2 (6 bases). Germline values: CDR1 WNHNN, CDR2 SYGVQD (reference sequence). The CDR3 length is 12 residues. Deletions cut 6 bases from V and 7 bases from J, with 11 bases between. The CDR3 is CASSEEGYTQYF. CDR3 in DNA: TGCGCCAGCAGCGAGGAGGGGTATACGCAGTATTTT.

The chain uses TRBV25-1 and TRBJ2-2; TRBD2 matches at 7 bases. Germline V gene data show CDR1 as MGHDK and CDR2 as SYGVNS. Losses at the gene ends were 3 bases for V and 5 bases for J; bases not matched to a gene: 3. This CDR3 is built from 14 residues. CDR3 protein: CASSDRLATGELFF. For the CDR3, the DNA is TGTGCCAGCAGTGACCGACTAGCTACCGGGGAGCTGTTTTTT.

This clone was detected a few times. The chain links TRBV4-3 to TRBJ2-5; TRBD1 might be the D (5 bases). Germline CDR1 reads LGHNA; CDR2 reads YSLEER. This CDR3 region has 15 residues. Trimming cost V 1 base and J 3 bases, with 12 bases left between them. Here the CDR3 reads CASSQGGLGKETQYF. The CDR3 coding sequence is TGCGCCAGCAGCCAAGGGGGCCTGGGCAAAGAGACCCAGTACTTC.

This clone was seen only a few times. The sample carries other DNA sequences with the same CDR3. V gene TRBV18 combines with J gene TRBJ1-1; D ambiguous. Trimming removed 2 bases from V and 3 bases from J, with 7 bases in between. Germline CDR1 and CDR2: KGHSH and LQKENI. The CDR3 is 13 amino acids. The CDR3 DNA reads TGTGCCAGCTCACCAAACAGAGACACTGAAGCTTTCTTT. Translated, it gives CASSPNRDTEAFF. Using reference TRBV18 and TRBJ1-1 for the parts outside the CDR3, the full variable domain is NAGVMQNPRHLVRRRGQEARLRCSPMKGHSHVYWYRQLPEEGLKFMVYLQKENIIDESGMPKERFSAEFPKEGPSILRIQQVVRGDSAAYFCASSPNRDTEAFFGQGTRLTVV.

This clone was recorded a few times. V is TRBV4-3 and J is TRBJ2-7, with 7 bases identical to TRBD1. Germline V gene lookup returns CDR1 LGHNA and CDR2 YSLEER. The CDR3 loop spans 15 amino acids. J was trimmed by 3 bases and V by 4 bases; bases with no gene match: 9. Written as DNA, the CDR3 is TGCGCCAGCAGCCTGCAACCGGGACAGAACTACGAGCAGTACTTC. This gives the protein CASSLQPGQNYEQYF.

The CDR3 protein is CAWSKAGNTIYF. The DNA for the CDR3 is TGTGCCTGGAGTAAGGCTGGAAACACCATATATTTT. The chain combines TRBV30 with TRBJ1-3, with D uncertain. The CDR3 length is 12 residues. V lost 2 bases and J lost 2, with 4 bases in between. Germline values: CDR1 GTSNPN, CDR2 SVGIG (reference sequence).

The chain combines TRBV5-4 with TRBJ1-2; 8 bases line up with TRBD1. J was trimmed by 3 bases and V by 4 bases; bases with no gene match: 11. Germline V gene data show CDR1 as SGHNT and CDR2 as YYREEE (reference sequence). CDR3 size: 16 residues. CDR3 nucleotides: TGTGCCAGCAGCCCCGGAATGATGGACAGGGACTATGGCTACACCTTC. Its protein product is CASSPGMMDRDYGYTF.

This clone has only a few counts. The V and J genes are TRBV14 and TRBJ2-1; D may be TRBD2 (5 bases). Trimming removed 1 base at V and 4 bases at J, with 17 bases between. Germline CDR1 and CDR2: SGHDN and FVKESK. This CDR3 is built from 17 residues. Written as DNA, the CDR3 is TGTGCCAGCAGCCAAGGGCTCCGTGGCGGGCGTTACAATGAGCAGTTCTTC. This codes for CASSQGLRGGRYNEQFF.